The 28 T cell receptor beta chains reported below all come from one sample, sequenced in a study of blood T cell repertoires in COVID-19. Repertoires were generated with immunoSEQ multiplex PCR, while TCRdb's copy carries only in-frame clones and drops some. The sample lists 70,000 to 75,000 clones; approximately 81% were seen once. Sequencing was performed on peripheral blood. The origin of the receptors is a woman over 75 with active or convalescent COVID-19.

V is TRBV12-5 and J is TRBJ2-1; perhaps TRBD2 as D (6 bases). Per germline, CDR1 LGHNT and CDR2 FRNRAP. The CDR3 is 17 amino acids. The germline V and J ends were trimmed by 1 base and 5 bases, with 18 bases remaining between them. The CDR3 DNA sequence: TGTGCTAGTGGTTTGGCACCCATTCGGGACTTAAACAATGAGCAGTTCTTC. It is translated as CASGLAPIRDLNNEQFF.

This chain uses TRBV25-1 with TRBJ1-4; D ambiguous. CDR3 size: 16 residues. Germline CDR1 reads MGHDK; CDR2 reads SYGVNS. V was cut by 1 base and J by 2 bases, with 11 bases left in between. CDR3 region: CASSEFTGLTNEKLFF. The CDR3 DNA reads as TGTGCCAGCAGTGAATTTACGGGATTGACTAATGAAAAACTGTTTTTT.

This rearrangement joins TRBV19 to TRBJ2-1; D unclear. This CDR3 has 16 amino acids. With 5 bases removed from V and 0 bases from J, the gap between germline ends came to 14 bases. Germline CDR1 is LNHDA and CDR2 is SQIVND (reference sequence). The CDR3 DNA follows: TGTGCCAGTAGTTCCCTGACATTTCCCTCCTACAATGAGCAGTTCTTC. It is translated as CASSSLTFPSYNEQFF. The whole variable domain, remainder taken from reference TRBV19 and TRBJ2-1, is DGGITQSPKYLFRKEGQNVTLSCEQNLNHDAMYWYRQDPGQGLRLIYYSQIVNDFQKGDIAEGYSVSREKKESFPLTVTSAQKNPTAFYLCASSSLTFPSYNEQFFGPGTRLTVL.

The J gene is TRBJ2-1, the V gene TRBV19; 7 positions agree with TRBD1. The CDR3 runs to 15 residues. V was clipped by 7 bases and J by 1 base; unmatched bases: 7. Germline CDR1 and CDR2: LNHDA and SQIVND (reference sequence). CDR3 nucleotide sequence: TGTGCCAGTACTGGACAGGAGCGTTCCTACAATGAGCAGTTCTTC. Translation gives CASTGQERSYNEQFF.

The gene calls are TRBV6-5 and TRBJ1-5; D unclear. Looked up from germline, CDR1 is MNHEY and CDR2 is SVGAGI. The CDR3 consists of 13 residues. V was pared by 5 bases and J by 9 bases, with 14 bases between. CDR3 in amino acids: CASSLTETGPQHF. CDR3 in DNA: TGTGCCAGCAGTCTGACGGAGACGGGGCCCCAGCATTTT.

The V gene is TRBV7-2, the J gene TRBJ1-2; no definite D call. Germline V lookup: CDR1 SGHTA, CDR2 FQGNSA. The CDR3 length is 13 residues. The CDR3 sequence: CATAAPSFYGYTF. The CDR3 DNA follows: TGTGCTACTGCGGCACCCTCTTTCTATGGCTACACCTTC.

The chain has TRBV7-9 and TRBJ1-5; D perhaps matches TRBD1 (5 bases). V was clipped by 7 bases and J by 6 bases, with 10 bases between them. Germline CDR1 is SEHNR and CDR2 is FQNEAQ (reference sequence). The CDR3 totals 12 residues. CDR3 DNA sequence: TGTGCCAGCACCCGGGGGGGTCAGCCCCAGCATTTT. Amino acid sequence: CASTRGGQPQHF.

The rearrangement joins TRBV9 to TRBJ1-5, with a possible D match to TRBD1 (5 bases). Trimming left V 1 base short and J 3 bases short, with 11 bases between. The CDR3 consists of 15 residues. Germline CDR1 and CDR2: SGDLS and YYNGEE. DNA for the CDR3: TGTGCCAGCAGCGTAACAGGTAATAACAATCAGCCCCAGCATTTT. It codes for CASSVTGNNNQPQHF.

The CDR3 loop is CASSQVELAEAFF. The CDR3 DNA is TGTGCCAGCAGCCAAGTGGAGTTAGCTGAAGCTTTCTTT. V is TRBV3-1 (or the pseudogene TRBV3-2) and J is TRBJ1-1; unclear D gene. The V end was cut by 1 base, the J end by 6 bases, with 9 bases between. Germline V gene data show CDR1 as LGHDT and CDR2 as YNNKEL (reference sequence). This CDR3 contains 13 residues.

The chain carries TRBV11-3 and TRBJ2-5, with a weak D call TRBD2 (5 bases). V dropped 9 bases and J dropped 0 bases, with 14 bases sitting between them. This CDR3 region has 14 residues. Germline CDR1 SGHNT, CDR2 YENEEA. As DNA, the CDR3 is TGTGCCAGTTCAGCGGCCACGTACCAAGAGACCCAGTACTTC. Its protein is CASSAATYQETQYF.

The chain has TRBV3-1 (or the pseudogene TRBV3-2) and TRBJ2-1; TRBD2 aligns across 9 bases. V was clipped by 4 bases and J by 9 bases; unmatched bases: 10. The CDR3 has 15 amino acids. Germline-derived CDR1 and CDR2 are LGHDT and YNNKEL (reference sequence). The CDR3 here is CASSRRREGLGEQFF. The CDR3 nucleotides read TGTGCCAGCAGCCGCCGGCGGGAGGGCCTAGGTGAGCAGTTCTTC.

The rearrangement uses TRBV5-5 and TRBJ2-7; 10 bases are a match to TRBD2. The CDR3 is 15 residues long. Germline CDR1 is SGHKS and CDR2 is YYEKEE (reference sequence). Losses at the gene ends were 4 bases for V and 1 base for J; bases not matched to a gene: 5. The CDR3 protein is CASSIGLAVSYEQYF. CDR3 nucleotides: TGTGCCAGCAGCATAGGACTAGCGGTATCCTACGAGCAGTACTTC.

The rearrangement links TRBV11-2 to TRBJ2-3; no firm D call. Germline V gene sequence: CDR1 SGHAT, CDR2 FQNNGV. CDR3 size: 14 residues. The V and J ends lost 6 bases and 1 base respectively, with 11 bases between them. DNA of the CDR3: TGTGCCAGCAGACCGGTTCGGGGCACAGATACGCAGTATTTT. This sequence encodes CASRPVRGTDTQYF.

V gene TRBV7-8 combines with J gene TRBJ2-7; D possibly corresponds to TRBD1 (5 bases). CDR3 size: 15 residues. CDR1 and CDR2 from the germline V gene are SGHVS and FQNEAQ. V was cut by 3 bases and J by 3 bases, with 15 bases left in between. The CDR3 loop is CASSFRGHSNYEQYF. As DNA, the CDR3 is TGTGCCAGCAGCTTTAGGGGCCACTCCAACTACGAGCAGTACTTC.

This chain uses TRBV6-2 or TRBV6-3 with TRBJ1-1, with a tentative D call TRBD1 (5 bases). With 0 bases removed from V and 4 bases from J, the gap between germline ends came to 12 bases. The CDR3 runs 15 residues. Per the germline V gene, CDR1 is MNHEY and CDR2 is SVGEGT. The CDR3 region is CASSYSGRVTTEAFF. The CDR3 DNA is TGTGCCAGCAGTTACTCGGGCAGGGTAACCACTGAAGCTTTCTTT.

The CDR3 here is CAWSVRAEAFF. Here the CDR3 DNA reads TGTGCCTGGAGTGTACGCGCTGAAGCTTTCTTT. The chain uses TRBV30 and TRBJ1-1, with D hard to call. CDR1 and CDR2 from the germline V gene are GTSNPN and SVGIG (reference sequence). This CDR3 spans 11 amino acids. V lost 0 bases and J lost 6, with 5 bases in between. The full variable domain, rest sourced from reference TRBV30 and TRBJ1-1, is SQTIHQWPATLVQPVGSPLSLECTVEGTSNPNLYWYRQAAGRGLQLLFYSVGIGQISSEVPQNLSASRPQDRQFILSSKKLLLSDSGFYLCAWSVRAEAFFGQGTRLTVV.

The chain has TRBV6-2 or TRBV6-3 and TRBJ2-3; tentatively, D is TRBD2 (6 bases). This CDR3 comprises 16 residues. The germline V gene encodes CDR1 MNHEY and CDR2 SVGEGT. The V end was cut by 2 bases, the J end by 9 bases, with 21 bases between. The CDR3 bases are TGTGCCAGCAGTTACCCTGGGCAGGGCCTGCGGGACACGCAGTATTTT. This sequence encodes CASSYPGQGLRDTQYF.

The CDR3 spells CASSLEPAPGQGKDTQYF. CDR3 in DNA: TGTGCCAGCAGCTTAGAACCGGCTCCGGGACAGGGTAAAGATACGCAGTATTTT. V usage is TRBV11-3 and J usage is TRBJ2-3; 9 bases fit TRBD1. The CDR3 totals 18 residues. Germline trimming cut 0 bases from V and 5 bases from J; bases unmatched to any gene: 12. Looked up from germline, CDR1 is SGHNT and CDR2 is YENEEA. Drawing the rest from reference TRBV11-3 and TRBJ2-3, the complete variable domain is EAGVVQSPRYKIIEKKQPVAFWCNPISGHNTLYWYLQNLGQGPELLIRYENEEAVDDSQLPKDRFSAERLKGVDSTLKIQPAELGDSAVYLCASSLEPAPGQGKDTQYFGPGTRLTVL.

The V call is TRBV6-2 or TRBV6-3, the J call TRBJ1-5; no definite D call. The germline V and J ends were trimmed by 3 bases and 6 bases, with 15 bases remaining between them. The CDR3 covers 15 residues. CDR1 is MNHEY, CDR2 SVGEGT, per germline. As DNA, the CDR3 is TGTGCCAGCAGTTATCTGGCAGCGGGGAGTCAGCCCCAGCATTTT. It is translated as CASSYLAAGSQPQHF.

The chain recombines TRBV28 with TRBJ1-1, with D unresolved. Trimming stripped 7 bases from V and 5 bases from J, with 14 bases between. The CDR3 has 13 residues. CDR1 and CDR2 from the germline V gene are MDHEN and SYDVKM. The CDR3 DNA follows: TGTGCCAGCAACTGGGGAGGCTGGACTGAAGCTTTCTTT. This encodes CASNWGGWTEAFF.

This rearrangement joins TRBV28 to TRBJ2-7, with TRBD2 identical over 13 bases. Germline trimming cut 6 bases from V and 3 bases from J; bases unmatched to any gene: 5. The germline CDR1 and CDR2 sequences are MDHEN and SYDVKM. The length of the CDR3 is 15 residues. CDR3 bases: TGTGCCAGCAGACAGGGACTAGCGGGGATCTACGAGCAGTACTTC. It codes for CASRQGLAGIYEQYF.

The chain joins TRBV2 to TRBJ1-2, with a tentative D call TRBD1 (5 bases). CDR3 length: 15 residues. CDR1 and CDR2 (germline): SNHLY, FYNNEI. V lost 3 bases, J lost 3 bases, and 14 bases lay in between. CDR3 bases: TGTGCCAGCAGTGATCATGGGACTCCAGACTATGGCTACACCTTC. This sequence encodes CASSDHGTPDYGYTF.

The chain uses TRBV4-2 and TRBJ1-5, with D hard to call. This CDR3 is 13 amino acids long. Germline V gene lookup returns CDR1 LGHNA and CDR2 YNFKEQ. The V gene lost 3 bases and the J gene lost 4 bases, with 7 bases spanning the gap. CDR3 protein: CASSQAINQPQHF. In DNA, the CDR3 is TGTGCCAGCAGCCAGGCAATTAATCAGCCCCAGCATTTT.

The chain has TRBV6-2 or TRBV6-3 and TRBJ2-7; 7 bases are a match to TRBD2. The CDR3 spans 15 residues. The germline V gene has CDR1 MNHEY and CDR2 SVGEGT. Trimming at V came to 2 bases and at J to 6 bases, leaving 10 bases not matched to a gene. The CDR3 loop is CASSYSGTTVPEQYF. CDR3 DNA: TGTGCCAGCAGTTACAGTGGGACTACAGTGCCCGAGCAGTACTTC.

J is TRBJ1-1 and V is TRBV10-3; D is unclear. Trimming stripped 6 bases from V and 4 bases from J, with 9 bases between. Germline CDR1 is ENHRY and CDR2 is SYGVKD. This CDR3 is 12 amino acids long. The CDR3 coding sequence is TGTGCCATCAGGGGCGTGGGCACTGAAGCTTTCTTT. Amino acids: CAIRGVGTEAFF.

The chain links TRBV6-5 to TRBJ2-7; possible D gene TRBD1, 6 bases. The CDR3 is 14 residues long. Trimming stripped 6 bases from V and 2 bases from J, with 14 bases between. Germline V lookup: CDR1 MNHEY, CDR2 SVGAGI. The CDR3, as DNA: TGTGCCAGCAGGGGGACATGGACGACCTACGAGCAGTACTTC. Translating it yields CASRGTWTTYEQYF.

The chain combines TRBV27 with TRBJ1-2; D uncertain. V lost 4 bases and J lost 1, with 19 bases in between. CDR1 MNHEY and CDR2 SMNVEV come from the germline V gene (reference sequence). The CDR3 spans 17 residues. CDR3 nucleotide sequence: TGTGCCAGCAGTTCAGACCTGTTAACAGCTTATAACTATGGCTACACCTTC. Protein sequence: CASSSDLLTAYNYGYTF.

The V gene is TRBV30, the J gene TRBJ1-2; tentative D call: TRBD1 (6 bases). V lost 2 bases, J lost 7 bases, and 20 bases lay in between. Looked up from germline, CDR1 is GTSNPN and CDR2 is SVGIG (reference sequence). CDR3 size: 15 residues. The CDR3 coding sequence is TGTGCCTGGAGTTTGTTAGGCAGGGGTCCACTTGGCTACACCTTC. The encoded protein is CAWSLLGRGPLGYTF.